This note documents a single TCR beta chain sequence. No cognate antigen has been identified for it. There are no base qualities to consult, and no much larger clone falls within one base. The library was produced with 5' RACE. Sequencing instrument: Illumina HiSeq 2500. A second PCR of about 7 to 12 cycles was run with a J-beta primer mix and a sample-barcoded 5' primer. A unique molecular identifier was introduced onto each TCR beta cDNA molecule by a template-switch 5' adaptor carrying 12 random nucleotides. At least 2.5 million CDR3-containing paired-end reads were obtained from each sample. First-strand cDNA was synthesized from all RNA with the Mint cDNA synthesis kit, primed by a TRBC-specific oligonucleotide. Following uracil-DNA glycosylase treatment, all cDNA underwent a first 18-cycle PCR with the universal primers M1SS and BC2_uni_R. As for the original processing: For normalization, 1 million high-quality reads, each with a distinct molecular identifier, were randomly selected from each sample. Instead of being binned into consensus sequences, reads with shared molecular identifiers were discarded. CDR3 identification, clonotype clustering and error correction used MiTCR with a Q25 quality threshold and the strictest error-elimination algorithm. Lower-bound total TCR beta diversity was estimated with a nonparametric unseen species model using Euler transformation. The public sequencing data were trimmed at Q25 with fastp and processed into clonotypes with MiXCR by TCRdb, which kept only in-frame beta chains. Each entry merges the rows of one CDR3 protein and shows their most common DNA and genes. TCRdb, not the authors, supplied the V and J calls. The table for this sample lists 1.5 million to 2 million distinct CDR3 sequences; 34% of them were counted only once. The leading ten clones occupy about 11% of the sample.

The CDR3 measures 14 amino acids from cysteine to phenylalanine. Of all the DNA, just the CDR3 is kept, 42 bases in frame from base 1. The V end loses 6 bases and the J end loses 0 bases, and a stretch of 9 bases separates them. The germline V gene yields MNHNS for CDR1 and SASEGT for CDR2. These data belong to a study of blood T cells in healthy people across ages (dated by TCRdb to between 2015 and 2017). Describing the broader study: In model experiments, roughly one uniquely barcoded TCR beta cDNA molecule per two T cells was captured by template switching. The donors were split into four age groups: young (average 16 years), middle-aged (more than 35), aged (over 55) and long-lived (under 85). To track age-related changes in TCR beta repertoire diversity, the study relied on deep sequencing normalized with unique cDNA molecular identifiers. Two additional independent replicas of 1 million unique cDNA reads from the same blood draw were analyzed for two donors (one aged 18 to 30 and one aged 80 or older). To avoid experimental bias, donors of different ages were randomly spread across the sequencing lanes. Summary of the overall study and its limitations: Since profiling was done on bulk unsorted PBMCs, naive and antigen-experienced compartments could not be conclusively compared. Observed TCR beta diversity correlated strongly with the percentage of naive T cells measured by flow cytometry. Estimates of total diversity from one million sequenced T cells were regarded as lower bounds and underestimates. Compared with the aged group, the long-lived group had more naive CD4+ T cells, fewer expanded clones and increased TCR diversity, a pattern suggesting age selection. The CMV infection status of donors was not known, potentially confounding age-related changes in expanded clonotypes. As age increased, observed TCR beta diversity per million T cells dropped in a roughly linear way, and a significant reduction was already evident by age around 41.

The approximately 39 donors, aged about 6 to 95 years, were systemically healthy Caucasian individuals from Russia. Each donor gave 8 to 10 milliliters of peripheral blood, drawn into EDTA-treated Vacutainer tubes. Ficoll-Paque density-gradient centrifugation was used to isolate PBMCs, with at least 6 million per sample. Total RNA was extracted from PBMCs with Trizol reagent, with at least 6 micrograms obtained per sample. For every donor, an aliquot of PBMCs went through flow cytometry to measure the percentages of naive CD45RAhigh/CD27high T cells. The V and J genes are TRBV6-1 and TRBJ1-5; TRBD1 is perhaps the D gene, given 5 matching bases. Sequencing input: blood. The origin of this receptor is a woman in her twenties or thirties in good health. CDR3 loop: CASRETASNQPQHF. The sequenced DNA is TGTGCCAGCAGGGAGACAGCTAGCAATCAGCCCCAGCATTTT.